The rows below give T cell receptor beta chains drawn from one sample of a study of siplizumab effects on memory and regulatory T cells. Clones were read by immunoSEQ multiplex PCR, and TCRdb kept only the in-frame ones, dropping some. This sample yields some 100,000 clones, of which more than 85% are seen a single time; approximately 2.7% belongs to the top ten. Sequencing was carried out using CD4+ T cells sorted from blood. The receptors were gathered from a human donor in good health. Some clones in this sample may be carry-over from other donors' samples. CDR3s include the opening cysteine and the closing phenylalanine or tryptophan. The D gene is left open where the match is weak. A clone size is listed for some rows: how often the clone was seen (once, few, many), or a class if it is expanded.

d_gene	abundance	v_gene	j_gene	CDR3nt	CDR3aa
TRBD2	.	TRBV19	TRBJ2-3	TGTGCCAGTAGTATCGGGACTAGCGGGCTACGCACAGATACGCAGTATTTT	CASSIGTSGLRTDTQYF
TRBD2	.	TRBV9	TRBJ2-1	TGTGCCAGCAGCGTAGGACTAGCGGGTGAGCAGTTCTTC	CASSVGLAGEQFF
.	.	TRBV6-5	TRBJ1-5	TGTGCCAGCAGTTACTCGTCAGGGACCAATCAGCCCCAGCATTTT	CASSYSSGTNQPQHF
.	.	TRBV19	TRBJ2-1	TGTGCCAGTAGTTCTATTTTCTTTGGACTACCCTCATTTGGGGGGAATGACAATGAGCAGTTCTTC	CASSSIFFGLPSFGGNDNEQFF
TRBD2	.	TRBV7-9	TRBJ2-1	TGTGCCAGCAGCGTTAGTGGGACTAGCGGAGGCCTTAATGAGCAGTTCTTC	CASSVSGTSGGLNEQFF
.	.	TRBV7-9	TRBJ2-5	TGTGCCAGCAGCTTAGATGCCAGGGTGAAAGAGACCCAGTACTTC	CASSLDARVKETQYF
.	.	TRBV6-1	TRBJ1-4	TGTGCCAGCAGACCAGGGGCTTTTAATGAAAAACTGTTTTTT	CASRPGAFNEKLFF
.	.	TRBV7-2	TRBJ1-1	TGTGCCAGCAGCGAGACCTCCCTTTATGAAGCTTTCTTT	CASSETSLYEAFF
TRBD1	.	TRBV4-2	TRBJ2-5	TGTGCCAGCAGCCTAGGACAGGATCGAGGCGAGACCCAGTACTTC	CASSLGQDRGETQYF
TRBD2	.	TRBV5-1	TRBJ2-1	TGCGCCAGCAGCTCTCAGGGACTAGCGGTCGATGAGCAGTTCTTC	CASSSQGLAVDEQFF
.	.	TRBV7-7	TRBJ2-5	TGTGCTAGCAGCTCCGGGACCGGACTTGAGGCCCAGTACTTC	CASSSGTGLEAQYF
TRBD1	.	TRBV19	TRBJ1-5	TGTGCCAGTAGTGCTGACAGGGGGTTTCAGCCCCAGCATTTT	CASSADRGFQPQHF
TRBD1	once	TRBV27	TRBJ1-1	TGTGCCAGCAGTCAACTGGACAGGCCCAATGCTTTCTTT	CASSQLDRPNAFF
.	few	TRBV28	TRBJ1-3	TGTGCCAGCAGATACGGGGTGCTCGTTGGAAACACCATATATTTT	CASRYGVLVGNTIYF
TRBD2	once	TRBV6-1	TRBJ2-2	TGTGCCAGCAGTGTACTAGCGGGAGTATCCACCGGGGAGCTGTTTTTT	CASSVLAGVSTGELFF
TRBD2	.	TRBV5-5	TRBJ2-3	TGTGCCAGCTCTACCCTAGCGGGAAGTCAAGATACGCAGTATTTT	CASSTLAGSQDTQYF
.	.	TRBV14	TRBJ2-3	TGTGCCAGCAGCCAGGCTAGTCGTTTATCAGATACGCAGTATTTT	CASSQASRLSDTQYF
TRBD1	.	TRBV19	TRBJ1-2	TGTGCCACCGTACCGGGACAGGGAATCTCTGGCTACACCTTC	CATVPGQGISGYTF
.	.	TRBV7-9	TRBJ1-1	TGTGCCAGCAGCTTAGGGGGTATTAGGAACACTGAAGCTTTCTTT	CASSLGGIRNTEAFF
TRBD2	.	TRBV6-5	TRBJ2-7	TGTGCCAGTCGACTAGCGGGAGGTAACGAGCAGTACTTC	CASRLAGGNEQYF
.	.	TRBV7-2	TRBJ2-7	TGTGCCAGCAGCTTCTCGGGGTTAAAGGCGGACGAGCAGTACTTC	CASSFSGLKADEQYF
.	.	TRBV10-1	TRBJ1-1	TGCGCCAGCAGTGGGACCGTGAACACTGAAGCTTTCTTT	CASSGTVNTEAFF
TRBD1	.	TRBV10-3	TRBJ1-4	TGTGCCAGCCGCGGACAGGCGCTTAATGAAAAACTGTTTTTT	CASRGQALNEKLFF
.	.	TRBV6-1	TRBJ2-3	TGTGCCAGCAGTGAAGTCGCTATCACGCAGTATTTT	CASSEVAITQYF
.	.	TRBV6-1	TRBJ2-1	TGTGCCAGCGTTGTAGTGTCAACCAACAATGAGCAGTTCTTC	CASVVVSTNNEQFF
TRBD2	.	TRBV5-1	TRBJ2-1	TGCGCCAGCAGCTTGGCTCTCCTAGCGGGAGGGCCCTCCGGGCTGAATGAGCAGTTCTTC	CASSLALLAGGPSGLNEQFF
TRBD2	.	TRBV6-6	TRBJ2-7	TGTGCCAGCAGTTACTGGCTAGCGGGAGTAAGGGAGCAGTACTTC	CASSYWLAGVREQYF
.	few	TRBV6-6	TRBJ2-2	TGTGCCAGCAGCAACGAACAGCTGAACACCGGGGAGCTGTTTTTT	CASSNEQLNTGELFF
.	.	TRBV29-1	TRBJ2-2	TGCAGCGTTGTCCGGACGGGCACCGGGGAGCTGTTTTTT	CSVVRTGTGELFF
.	.	TRBV7-3	TRBJ1-3	TGTGCTTCCGGCTCTGATGGAAACACCATATATTTT	CASGSDGNTIYF
TRBD2	.	TRBV2	TRBJ2-1	TGTGCCAGCAGGAAAACTCCGGGACTAGCGGGAGGGCCATCCTACAATGAGCAGTTCTTC	CASRKTPGLAGGPSYNEQFF
.	.	TRBV19	TRBJ2-1	TGTGCCAGTAGTGCCCGAAGGGGGAAATCCTACAATGAGCAGTTCTTC	CASSARRGKSYNEQFF
.	.	TRBV10-3	TRBJ2-3	TGTGCCATCAGGACTAGCACAGATACGCAGTATTTT	CAIRTSTDTQYF
TRBD2	.	TRBV5-1	TRBJ2-1	TGCGCCAGCAGCCCGCGGGGAGCGGGAGTCGGCAATGAGCAGTTCTTC	CASSPRGAGVGNEQFF
TRBD2	.	TRBV25-1	TRBJ2-4	TGTGCCAGCAGCACTGCGCCGGGGGGGGAGGGAGACAAAAACATTCAGTACTTC	CASSTAPGGEGDKNIQYF
.	.	TRBV18	TRBJ1-1	TGTGCCAGCTCACCTTACGGCAGCCCAAACACTGAAGCTTTCTTT	CASSPYGSPNTEAFF
.	.	TRBV5-4	TRBJ2-2	TGTGCCAGCAGCTGGGACTTCCTAGCGAACACCGGGGAGCTGTTTTTT	CASSWDFLANTGELFF
.	.	TRBV13	TRBJ1-1	TGTGCCAGCAGCCTCATCGGGGCTGAAGCTTTCTTT	CASSLIGAEAFF
TRBD1	.	TRBV19	TRBJ2-5	TGTGCCAGTAGTCGTGACAGGGTGAACGGGGCCCAGTACTTC	CASSRDRVNGAQYF
.	.	TRBV7-9	TRBJ2-2	TGTGCCAGCAGCCTTTCGTTCCCCGGGGAGCTGTTTTTT	CASSLSFPGELFF
TRBD2	.	TRBV25-1	TRBJ2-3	TGTGCCAGCAGTCTGATGACTAGCGGGATAGACTATACGCAGTATTTT	CASSLMTSGIDYTQYF
.	.	TRBV2	TRBJ2-1	TGTGCCAGCAGTGATCTCCAAGCTCGTACTGAGCAGTTCTTC	CASSDLQARTEQFF